This TCR beta chain originates from a study of T cells in Graves' hyperthyroidism and ophthalmopathy. Across the whole study: Before any treatment, at initial diagnosis, peripheral blood was collected.

RNA transcripts served as the template for amplifying TCR beta CDR3 regions. The HTBI primer set served for first-round RT-PCR of the TCR CDR3. One entry per CDR3 protein results from TCRdb running MiXCR on the multiplex PCR reads. The sample lists approximately 620,000 distinct CDR3 sequences, 11% to 15% occurring once. As to this clonotype: Being one base from a much bigger clone, this may be a read error.

The CDR3 has 15 residues. Trimming cost V 6 bases and J 5 bases, with 19 bases left between them. From germline, CDR1 is MNHEY and CDR2 SMNVEV (reference sequence). This TCR derives from a woman aged 25 to 39 with Graves' hyperthyroidism that later progressed to Graves' ophthalmopathy. The chain couples TRBV27 to TRBJ2-5, with D perhaps given as TRBD1 or TRBD2 (5 bases each). Specimen: blood. The CDR3 nucleotides read TGTGCCAGCAGGCCGGGGACGGCGAATGGGGAGACCCAGTACTTC. As protein: CASRPGTANGETQYF.